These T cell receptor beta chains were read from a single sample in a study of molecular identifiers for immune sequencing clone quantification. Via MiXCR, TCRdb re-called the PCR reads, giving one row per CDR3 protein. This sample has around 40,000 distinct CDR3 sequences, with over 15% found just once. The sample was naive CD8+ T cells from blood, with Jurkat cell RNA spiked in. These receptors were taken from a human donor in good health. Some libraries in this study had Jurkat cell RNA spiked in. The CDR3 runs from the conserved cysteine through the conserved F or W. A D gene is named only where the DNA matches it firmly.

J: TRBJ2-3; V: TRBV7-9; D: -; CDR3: CASSPEPTDTQYF
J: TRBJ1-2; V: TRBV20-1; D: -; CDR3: CSARSPQGYYGYTF
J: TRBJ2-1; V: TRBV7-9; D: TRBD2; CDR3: CASSLPGLAGQGQNNEQFF
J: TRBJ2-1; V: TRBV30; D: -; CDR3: CAWSVRGLINEQFF
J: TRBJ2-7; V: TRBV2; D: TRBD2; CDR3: CASSEVTAGGPGEQYF
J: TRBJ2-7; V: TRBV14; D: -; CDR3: CASSLGTQPGYEQYF
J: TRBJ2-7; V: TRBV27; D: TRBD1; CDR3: CASSPGTVINEQYF
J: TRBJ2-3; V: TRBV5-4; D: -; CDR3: CASNPAETTDTQYF
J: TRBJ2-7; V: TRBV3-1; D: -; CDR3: CASSPSPRDAYEQYF
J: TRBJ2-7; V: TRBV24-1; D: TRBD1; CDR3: CATSDPRQGLLEQYF
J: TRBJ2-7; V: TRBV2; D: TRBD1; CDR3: CASRLGQGMSYEQYF
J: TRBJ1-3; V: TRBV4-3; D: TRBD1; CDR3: CASSQDLGTGGNTIYF
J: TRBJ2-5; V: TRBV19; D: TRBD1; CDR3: CASGTGKRSQETQYF
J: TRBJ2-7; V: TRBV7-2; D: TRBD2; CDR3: CASSPGTSGMYEQYF
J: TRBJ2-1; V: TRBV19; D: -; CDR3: CASSIGVTSEDEQFF
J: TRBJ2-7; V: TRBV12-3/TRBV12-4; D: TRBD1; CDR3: CASSRDSYEQYF
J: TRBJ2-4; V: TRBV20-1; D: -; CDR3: CSAAPLAKNIQYF
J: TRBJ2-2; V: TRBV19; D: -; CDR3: CASTLGTRSPGELFF
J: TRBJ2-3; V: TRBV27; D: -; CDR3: CASSGLLTDTQYF
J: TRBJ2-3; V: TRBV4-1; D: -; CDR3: CASSQDDRGATDTQYF
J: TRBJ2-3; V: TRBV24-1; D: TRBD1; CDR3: CATSPKRTGRADTQYF
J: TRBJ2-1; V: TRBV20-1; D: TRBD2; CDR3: CSARDPSGRAYNEQFF
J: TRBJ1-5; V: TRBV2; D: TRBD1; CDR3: CASSFDRVTAGDSNQPQHF
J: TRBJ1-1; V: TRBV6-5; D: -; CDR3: CASSYSPGDTEAFF
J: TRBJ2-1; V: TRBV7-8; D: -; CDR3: CASSLRRWGSSYNEQFF
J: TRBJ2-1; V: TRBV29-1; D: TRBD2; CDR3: CSARGNPGPAGDWSYNEQFF
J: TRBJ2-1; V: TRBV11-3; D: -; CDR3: CASSPTGELRNEQFF
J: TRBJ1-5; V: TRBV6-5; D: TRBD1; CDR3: CASSSVGQAFGPQHF
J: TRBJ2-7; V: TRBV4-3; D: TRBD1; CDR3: CASGQAHRGRNEQYF
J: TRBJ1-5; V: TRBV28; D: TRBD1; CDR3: CASREGQASNQPQHF
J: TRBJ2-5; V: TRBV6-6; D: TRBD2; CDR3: CASSFPGLAGGTLQETQYF
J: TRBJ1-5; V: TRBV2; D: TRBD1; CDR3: CASSEFVRGRDQPQHF
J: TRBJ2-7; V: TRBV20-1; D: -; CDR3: CSARGTYSYEQYF
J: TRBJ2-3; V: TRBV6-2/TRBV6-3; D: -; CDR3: CASSYSSDPDTQYF
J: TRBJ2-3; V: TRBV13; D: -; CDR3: CASSLGAEGTDTQYF
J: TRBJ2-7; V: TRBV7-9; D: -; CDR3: CASSSTPTYEQYF
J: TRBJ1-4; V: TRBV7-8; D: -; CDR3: CASSPRGTRSTNEKLFF
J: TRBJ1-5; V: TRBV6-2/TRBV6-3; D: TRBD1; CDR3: CASSNPLGTAPLGNQPQHF
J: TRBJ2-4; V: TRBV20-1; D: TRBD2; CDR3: CSARETSGQINIQYF
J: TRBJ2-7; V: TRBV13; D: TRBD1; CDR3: CASSLQGPEQYF
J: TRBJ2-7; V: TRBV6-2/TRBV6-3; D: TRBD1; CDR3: CASSYPGGRYEQYF
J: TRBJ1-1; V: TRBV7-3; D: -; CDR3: CASSSSGGDTEAFF
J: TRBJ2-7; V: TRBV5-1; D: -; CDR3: CASSLAQTYEQYF
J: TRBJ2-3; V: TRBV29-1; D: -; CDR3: CSVEVGAVDTQYF
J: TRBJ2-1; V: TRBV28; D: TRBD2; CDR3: CASSHRLAGINEQFF
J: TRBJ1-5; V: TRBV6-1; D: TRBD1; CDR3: CASGRDRGGNQPQHF
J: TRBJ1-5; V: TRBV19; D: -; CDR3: CASSLRGASNQPQHF
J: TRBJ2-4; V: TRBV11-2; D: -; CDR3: CASSFGPDIKNIQYF
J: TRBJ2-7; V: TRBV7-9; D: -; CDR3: CASSSRTGFITSGTPGTYEQYF
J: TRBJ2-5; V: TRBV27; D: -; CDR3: CASSPKAGLGRETQYF
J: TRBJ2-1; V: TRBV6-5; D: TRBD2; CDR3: CASSYSIAGEEQFF
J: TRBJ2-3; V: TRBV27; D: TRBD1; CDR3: CASSLLGTGQFSVDTQYF
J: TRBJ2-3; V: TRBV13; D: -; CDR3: CASSFRRGGITDTQYF
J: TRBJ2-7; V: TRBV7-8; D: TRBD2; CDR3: CASSWRTSGGYEQYF